Below are 15 T cell receptor beta chains sequenced from a single sample in a study of blood T cell repertoires in COVID-19. TCRdb's table, derived via immunoSEQ multiplex PCR, lists solely in-frame clones and lacks some. Of 150,000 to 200,000 clones listed, around 91% are singletons. Specimen: PBMCs or T cells enriched from blood (not recorded which). These receptors were obtained from a woman under 30 who had recovered from COVID-19.

This sequence joins TRBV6-5 and TRBJ2-7; 10 bases map to TRBD1. V lost 5 bases and J lost 5; bases outside the gene matches: 9. Germline loops: CDR1 MNHEY, CDR2 SVGAGI. The CDR3 length is 15 residues. In DNA, the CDR3 is TGTGCCAGCAGTCCATCGACAGGGGGCTTGGACGAGCAGTACTTC. Encoded protein: CASSPSTGGLDEQYF.

The V and J genes are TRBV6-5 and TRBJ2-7, with D perhaps matching TRBD2 (5 bases). There are 12 residues in the CDR3. V was pared by 7 bases and J by 3 bases, with 10 bases between. The germline V gene has CDR1 MNHEY and CDR2 SVGAGI. This chain's CDR3 is CASKPGIYEQYF. The CDR3 region has the DNA TGTGCCAGCAAACCGGGGATCTACGAGCAGTACTTC.

This chain connects TRBV5-6 to TRBJ2-5; TRBD1 matches 9 bases. From germline, CDR1 is SGHDT and CDR2 YYEEEE. The junction had 2 bases not matched to a gene; V was cut back by 4 bases and J by 4 bases. The CDR3 has 13 amino acids. In nucleotides, the CDR3 is TGTGCCAGCAGCCAGGACAGGGGAGAGACCCAGTACTTC. Protein: CASSQDRGETQYF.

As for this clone: Other DNA sequences from this sample encode an identical CDR3 as well. V is TRBV4-1 and J is TRBJ2-7; 8 nucleotides agree with TRBD1. V was pared by 4 bases and J by 1 base, with 6 bases of the junction left unmatched. Germline values: CDR1 MGHRA, CDR2 YSYEKL. There are 15 residues in the CDR3. This CDR3 is CASSPGQGGSYEQYF. CDR3 DNA: TGCGCCAGCAGCCCCGGACAGGGTGGATCCTACGAGCAGTACTTC.

V gene TRBV15 combines with J gene TRBJ1-4; D is ambiguous. Trimming cost V 0 bases and J 4 bases, with 12 bases left between them. The germline gives CDR1 LNHNV, CDR2 YYDKDF (reference sequence). The CDR3 is made up of 16 amino acids. Here the CDR3 reads CATSRDLGRNNEKLFF. In nucleotides, the CDR3 is TGTGCCACCAGCAGAGATTTGGGCAGAAATAATGAAAAACTGTTTTTT.

The rearrangement joins TRBV5-5 to TRBJ1-1; 11 positions match TRBD1. With 5 bases clipped from V and 1 base from J, the junction kept 7 bases outside the gene matches. Germline CDR1 reads SGHKS; CDR2 reads YYEKEE (reference sequence). This CDR3 spans 16 amino acids. This CDR3 is CASSYGQGAWNTEAFF. The DNA of the CDR3 is TGTGCCAGCAGTTACGGACAGGGGGCCTGGAACACTGAAGCTTTCTTT.

The V call is TRBV16, the J call TRBJ1-5; 9 positions agree with TRBD1. Germline V gene sequence: CDR1 KGHSY, CDR2 FQNENV. V shed 4 bases and J 5 bases; nucleotides not matched to a gene: 3. The CDR3 runs 14 residues. As DNA, the CDR3 is TGTGCCAGCAGCCCCAGGACAGGGGATCAGCCCCAGCATTTT. Protein product: CASSPRTGDQPQHF.

CDR3 bases: TGTGCCAGCAGTTACTCGAGGAGGGGCTCCTACGAGCAGTACTTC. It translates to CASSYSRRGSYEQYF. V usage is TRBV6-5 and J usage is TRBJ2-7, with D perhaps TRBD2 (6 bases). V lost 0 bases and J 0 bases, leaving 9 bases between the germline ends. CDR3 length: 15 residues. Per germline, CDR1 MNHEY and CDR2 SVGAGI.

The rearrangement joins TRBV5-4 to TRBJ2-5; TRBD2 matches at 7 bases. Germline CDR1 SGHNT, CDR2 YYREEE (reference sequence). With V trimmed by 4 bases and J by 4 bases, 7 bases remained unmatched. CDR3 size: 14 residues. DNA for the CDR3: TGTGCCAGCAGCCAGGGACTATACCGAGAGACCCAGTACTTC. Protein: CASSQGLYRETQYF.

V gene TRBV7-8 combines with J gene TRBJ1-2; D may be TRBD1 (5 bases). The CDR3 length is 13 residues. The V gene lost 5 bases and the J gene lost 8 bases, with 15 bases spanning the gap. CDR1 SGHVS and CDR2 FQNEAQ come from the germline V gene. The CDR3 bases are TGTGCCAGCAGCCCAACGCGACAGAGCGGCTACACCTTC. It codes for CASSPTRQSGYTF.

This chain links TRBV7-3 with TRBJ1-1; D possibly corresponds to TRBD1 (5 bases). The V end was cut by 3 bases, the J end by 4 bases, with 12 bases between. The CDR3 covers 14 residues. Germline V CDR1 and CDR2: SGHTA, FQGTGA. CDR3 DNA sequence: TGTGCCAGCAGCTTCGGCCCAGGGTTCACTGAAGCTTTCTTT. Translated: CASSFGPGFTEAFF.

The CDR3 is CASSPGLQSTGELFF. CDR3 in DNA: TGCGCCAGCAGCCCAGGGTTACAGAGCACCGGGGAGCTGTTTTTT. This chain connects TRBV5-1 to TRBJ2-2; maybe TRBD1 (5 bases). Germline V lookup: CDR1 SGHRS, CDR2 YFSETQ. Deletions cut 4 bases from V and 4 bases from J, with 14 bases between. The CDR3 is 15 amino acids.

The chain recombines TRBV7-2 with TRBJ2-5; 8 nucleotides match TRBD2. The CDR3 contains 15 residues. The germline V gene has CDR1 SGHTA and CDR2 FQGNSA. The V and J ends lost 5 bases and 4 bases, in that order; junction bases with no gene match: 9. The chain's CDR3 is CASSTSGTRRETQYF. The CDR3, as DNA: TGTGCCAGCAGCACCTCCGGGACTAGGCGAGAGACCCAGTACTTC.

The V gene is TRBV6-5, the J gene TRBJ1-2; D gene ambiguous. CDR1 and CDR2 (germline): MNHEY, SVGAGI. Trimming left V 1 base short and J 3 bases short, with 9 bases between. The CDR3 totals 14 residues. The CDR3, as DNA: TGTGCCAGCAGTTACTTGAGGGCTGACTATGGCTACACCTTC. It translates to CASSYLRADYGYTF.

DNA for the CDR3: TGTGCCACCAGCAGAGATCCAGGGGCCCGCTCCTACAATGAGCAGTTCTTC. This codes for CATSRDPGARSYNEQFF. V gene TRBV15 combines with J gene TRBJ2-1; the D gene is possibly TRBD1 (6 bases). The CDR3 covers 17 residues. Germline CDR1 reads LNHNV; CDR2 reads YYDKDF (reference sequence). The V and J ends lost 0 bases and 0 bases respectively, with 12 bases between them.